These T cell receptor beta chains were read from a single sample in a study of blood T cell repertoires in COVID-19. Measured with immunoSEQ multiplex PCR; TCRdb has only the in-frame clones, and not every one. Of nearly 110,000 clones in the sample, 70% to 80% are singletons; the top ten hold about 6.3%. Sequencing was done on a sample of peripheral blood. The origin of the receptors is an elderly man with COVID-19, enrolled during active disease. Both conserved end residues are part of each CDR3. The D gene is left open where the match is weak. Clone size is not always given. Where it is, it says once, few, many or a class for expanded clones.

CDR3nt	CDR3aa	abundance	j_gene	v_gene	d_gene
TGTGCCAGCAGTGGACTTCTTCGGTTCGGAAGCAATCAGCCCCAGCATTTT	CASSGLLRFGSNQPQHF	once	TRBJ1-5	TRBV6-1	NA
TGTGCCAGTAGTATATCGGAGCGGGAGATGGGATCGGGGGAGCTGTTTTTT	CASSISEREMGSGELFF	NA	TRBJ2-2	TRBV19	TRBD2
TGTGCCAGCAGTCCAGGGGGCCGTGGCTACACCTTC	CASSPGGRGYTF	once	TRBJ1-2	TRBV6-5	TRBD1
TGTGCCAGCAGTGAAGCGCCAGGGGCTCAGGGATACAATGAGCAGTTCTTC	CASSEAPGAQGYNEQFF	once	TRBJ2-1	TRBV6-1	NA
TGTGCCAGTAACCTAAGGACAGGGGGCTCCGGGGAGCTGTTTTTT	CASNLRTGGSGELFF	NA	TRBJ2-2	TRBV19	TRBD1
TGTGCCAGCAGTTTGCAGGTCTATACCTCTGGAAACACCATATATTTT	CASSLQVYTSGNTIYF	few	TRBJ1-3	TRBV28	NA
TGCGCCAGCAGCTTGAGTCTAGCGGGGCCAGGAGAGCTGTTTTTT	CASSLSLAGPGELFF	NA	TRBJ2-2	TRBV5-1	TRBD2
TGCGCCAGCAGCTTGCGTGGGGCCGGGGAAAAACTGTTTTTT	CASSLRGAGEKLFF	once	TRBJ1-4	TRBV5-1	NA
TGTGCCAGCAGCTTGGGAGGGAGTTTCTATGGCTACACCTTC	CASSLGGSFYGYTF	NA	TRBJ1-2	TRBV5-6	NA
TGTGCCAGCAGCCGGGCCTTACAGGGTTTTGGATCCGGGGAGCTGTTTTTT	CASSRALQGFGSGELFF	NA	TRBJ2-2	TRBV2	NA
TGTGCCAGCAGTTACCCCGGGGGGTCCAATGAGCAGTTCTTC	CASSYPGGSNEQFF	NA	TRBJ2-1	TRBV6-6	TRBD2
TGTGCCAGCAGGAGCCCGGTGTCTGGCGGGAACGGCTACACCTTC	CASRSPVSGGNGYTF	few	TRBJ1-2	TRBV28	NA
TGTGCCAGCTCACAACAGGGGGCGCATGGCTGGGACGAGCAGTACTTC	CASSQQGAHGWDEQYF	once	TRBJ2-7	TRBV18	TRBD1
TGTGCCAGTTACATGACAGATCAGCCCCAGCATTTT	CASYMTDQPQHF	NA	TRBJ1-5	TRBV28	NA
TGCGCCAGCAGCACCCGACAGGGGGACAATTCACCCCTCCACTTT	CASSTRQGDNSPLHF	NA	TRBJ1-6	TRBV5-1	TRBD1
TGTGCCAGCAGTTTATTGGGAGAATACTCCTACGAGCAGTACTTC	CASSLLGEYSYEQYF	few	TRBJ2-7	TRBV28	NA
TGCGCCAGCAGCCAAGATAAGCGGGAGGGCATGTGGTATGAGCAGTTCTTC	CASSQDKREGMWYEQFF	NA	TRBJ2-1	TRBV4-1	TRBD2
TGTGCCAGTAGTCCGGGAGGGAGCTCCTACGAGCAGTACTTC	CASSPGGSSYEQYF	NA	TRBJ2-7	TRBV19	TRBD2
TGTGCCAGCAGACAGTACTCTAGCAATCAGCCCCAGCATTTT	CASRQYSSNQPQHF	NA	TRBJ1-5	TRBV28	NA
TGTGCCAGCAGTAGGGACAGGGAACAGCCCCAGCATTTT	CASSRDREQPQHF	NA	TRBJ1-5	TRBV2	TRBD1
TGTGCCAGCAGTTGGACAGGGGAAGAGGAGCAGTTCTTC	CASSWTGEEEQFF	NA	TRBJ2-1	TRBV6-5	TRBD1
TGTGCCAGCAGCCTCCCAACCTACACAGATACGCAGTATTTT	CASSLPTYTDTQYF	NA	TRBJ2-3	TRBV28	NA
TGCGCCAGCAGCGCAGATCCAACAGTCGCCGGGGAGCTGTTTTTT	CASSADPTVAGELFF	few	TRBJ2-2	TRBV5-1	NA
TGTGCCAGCAGCGCGGAGACAGGGGTTTACAATGAGCAGTTCTTC	CASSAETGVYNEQFF	NA	TRBJ2-1	TRBV9	TRBD1
TGTGCCAGCAGTTGGACTAGCGGGAGCTACGAGCAGTACTTC	CASSWTSGSYEQYF	NA	TRBJ2-7	TRBV6-5	TRBD2
TGTGCCAGCAGCCAACAGGACTACCACGGGGAGCAGTTCTTC	CASSQQDYHGEQFF	NA	TRBJ2-1	TRBV3-1/TRBV3-2	NA
TGTGCCAGCAGTGGGGGGACAGGGAGTCAGCCCCAGCATTTT	CASSGGTGSQPQHF	once	TRBJ1-5	TRBV2	TRBD1
TGTGCCAGCAGTGAAGTAGACTCCAATCAGCCCCAGCATTTT	CASSEVDSNQPQHF	NA	TRBJ1-5	TRBV2	NA
TGTGCCAGCAGTGAATGGGACAGACGTGATAACGGCGGCTACACCTTC	CASSEWDRRDNGGYTF	NA	TRBJ1-2	TRBV6-1	TRBD1
TGTGCCAGCAGCTTCAAGAACACTGAAGCTTTCTTT	CASSFKNTEAFF	NA	TRBJ1-1	TRBV5-4	NA
TGTGCCAGCAGTTATACGGGCGGGGAGCTGTTTTTT	CASSYTGGELFF	NA	TRBJ2-2	TRBV6-5	NA
TGTGCTAGTGGCCTCGGTTCTAACTATGGCTACACCTTC	CASGLGSNYGYTF	NA	TRBJ1-2	TRBV12-5	NA
TGCGCCAGCAGCTTGGATTCAGGGGACTATGGCTACACCTTC	CASSLDSGDYGYTF	NA	TRBJ1-2	TRBV5-1	NA
TGTGCCTGGGCCGGACAGGGATGGACTGAAGCTTTCTTT	CAWAGQGWTEAFF	NA	TRBJ1-1	TRBV30	TRBD1
TGTGCCAGCAGCCCCTTGCAGAGCGCCACAGATACGCAGTATTTT	CASSPLQSATDTQYF	NA	TRBJ2-3	TRBV14	NA
TGTGCCAGCAGCCCAAGCGGGAGGGATACCGGGGAGCTGTTTTTT	CASSPSGRDTGELFF	NA	TRBJ2-2	TRBV7-9	TRBD2
TGTGCCAGCAAACCAACAGGGGGGTACGAGCAGTACTTC	CASKPTGGYEQYF	NA	TRBJ2-7	TRBV6-5	TRBD1
TGTGCCAGCTCACCCGCTGGGGGCTGGGACACTGAAGCTTTCTTT	CASSPAGGWDTEAFF	NA	TRBJ1-1	TRBV18	NA
TGTGCCAGAAGTCTTGTGGCCAGATCGGACAGAGTTGGCTACACCTTC	CARSLVARSDRVGYTF	NA	TRBJ1-2	TRBV5-3	NA
TGTGCCAGCAGCCTAGGGGGAGGGGGTAGCTCCTACAATGAGCAGTTCTTC	CASSLGGGGSSYNEQFF	once	TRBJ2-1	TRBV7-8	NA
TGTGCCACCAGCACACAAGGGAGCAGTGGCTACACCTTC	CATSTQGSSGYTF	NA	TRBJ1-2	TRBV15	NA
TGTGCCATCCGCCGGGGGAACGACAATGAGCAGTTCTTC	CAIRRGNDNEQFF	NA	TRBJ2-1	TRBV10-3	NA
TGTGCCAGCAGCCATATATGGACAGGAAACACTGAAGCTTTCTTT	CASSHIWTGNTEAFF	once	TRBJ1-1	TRBV6-5	TRBD1
TGTGCCAGTAGCCGACAGCTTAGCACAGATACGCAGTATTTT	CASSRQLSTDTQYF	few	TRBJ2-3	TRBV19	NA
TGTGCCAGCAGTCTATACCAGGGGACTGGGGCCAACGTCCTGACTTTC	CASSLYQGTGANVLTF	NA	TRBJ2-6	TRBV28	NA
TGTGCCAGCAGTATCAACAGGCCGGTATGCTTT	CASSINRPVCF	once	TRBJ1-6	TRBV21-1	NA
TGTGCCACCTCAAACAGGGATGTAGCCTACGAGCAGTACTTC	CATSNRDVAYEQYF	few	TRBJ2-7	TRBV25-1	NA
TGTGCCACCAGTGATCAGAGACAGGGGATAGGGCCCCAGCATTTT	CATSDQRQGIGPQHF	NA	TRBJ1-5	TRBV24-1	TRBD1
TGCAGTGCTAGTCGGGGAGGGCCCTACGAGCAGTACTTC	CSASRGGPYEQYF	NA	TRBJ2-7	TRBV20-1	TRBD2